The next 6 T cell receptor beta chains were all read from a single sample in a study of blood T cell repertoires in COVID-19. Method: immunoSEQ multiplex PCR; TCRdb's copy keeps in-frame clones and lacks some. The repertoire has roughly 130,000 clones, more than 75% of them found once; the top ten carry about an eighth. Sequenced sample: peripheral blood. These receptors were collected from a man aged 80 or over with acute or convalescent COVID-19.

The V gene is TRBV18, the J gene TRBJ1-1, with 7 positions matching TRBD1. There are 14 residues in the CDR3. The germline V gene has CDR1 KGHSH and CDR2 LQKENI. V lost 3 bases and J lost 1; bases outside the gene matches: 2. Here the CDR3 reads CASSPNRGNTEAFF. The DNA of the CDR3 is TGTGCCAGCTCACCGAACAGGGGGAACACTGAAGCTTTCTTT.

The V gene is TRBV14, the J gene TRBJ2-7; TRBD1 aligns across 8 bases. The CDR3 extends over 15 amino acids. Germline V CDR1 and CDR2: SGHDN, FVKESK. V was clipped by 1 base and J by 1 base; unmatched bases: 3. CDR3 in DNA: TGTGCCAGCAGCCAAGCGACAGGGGTATCCTACGAGCAGTACTTC. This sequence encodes CASSQATGVSYEQYF.

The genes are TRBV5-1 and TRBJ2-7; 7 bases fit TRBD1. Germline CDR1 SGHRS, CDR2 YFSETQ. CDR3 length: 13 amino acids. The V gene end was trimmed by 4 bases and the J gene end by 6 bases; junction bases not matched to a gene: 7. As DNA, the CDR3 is TGCGCCAGCAGCCCGAGCCAGGGGGTCGAGCAGTACTTC. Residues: CASSPSQGVEQYF.

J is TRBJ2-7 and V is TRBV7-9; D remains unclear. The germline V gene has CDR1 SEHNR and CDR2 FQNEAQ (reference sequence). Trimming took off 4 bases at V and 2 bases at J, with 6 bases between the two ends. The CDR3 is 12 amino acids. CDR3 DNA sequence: TGTGCCAGCAGCTCTACCGCCTACGAGCAGTACTTC. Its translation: CASSSTAYEQYF.

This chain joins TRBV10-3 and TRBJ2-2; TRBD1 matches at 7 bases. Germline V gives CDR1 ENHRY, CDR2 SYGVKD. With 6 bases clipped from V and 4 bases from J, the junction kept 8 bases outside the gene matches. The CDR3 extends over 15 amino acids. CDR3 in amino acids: CAISSGQKSTGELFF. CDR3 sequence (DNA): TGTGCCATCAGCTCGGGACAGAAAAGCACCGGGGAGCTGTTTTTT.

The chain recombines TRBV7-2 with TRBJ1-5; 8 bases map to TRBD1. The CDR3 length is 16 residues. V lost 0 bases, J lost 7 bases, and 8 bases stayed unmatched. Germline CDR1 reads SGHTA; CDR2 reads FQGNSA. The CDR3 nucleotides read TGTGCCAGCAGCTTAGCATCAGGGACAGGCACGCAGCCCCAGCATTTT. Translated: CASSLASGTGTQPQHF.